The TCR beta chain described here comes from a study of T cells in Graves' hyperthyroidism and ophthalmopathy. This clonotype turned up a few times. Amplification targeted TCR beta CDR3 regions from RNA transcripts. In the first-round RT-PCR of the TCR CDR3, the HTBI primer set was used. Via MiXCR, TCRdb re-called the multiplex PCR reads, giving one row per CDR3 protein. The table shows hundreds of thousands of distinct CDR3 sequences, with approximately 24% occurring only once. There are 16 residues in the CDR3. Per the germline V gene, CDR1 is LGHNA and CDR2 is YNFKEQ. The germline V and J ends were trimmed by 0 bases and 4 bases, with 13 bases remaining between them.

Sequenced material: blood. V is TRBV4-2 and J is TRBJ1-3; TRBD1 might be the D (5 bases). The clonotype originates from a woman younger than 45 with Graves' ophthalmopathy. The CDR3 loop is CASSQDRQFYGNTIYF. The CDR3 DNA sequence: TGTGCCAGCAGCCAAGATCGACAGTTCTACGGAAACACCATATATTTT.